Listed below are T cell receptor beta chains from one sample, sequenced in a study of OX40 agonist ivuxolimab in advanced cancers. Method: immunoSEQ multiplex PCR; TCRdb's copy keeps in-frame clones and lacks some. Of about 67,000 clones listed, around 80% are singletons. This sample comprised CD4+ or CD8+ T cells sorted from blood, obtained in a trial of the OX40 agonist ivuxolimab. The source is an adult with an advanced solid tumor such as melanoma, head and neck, liver or kidney cancer. The CDR3 runs from the conserved cysteine through the conserved F or W. The D gene is left open where the match is weak.

cdr3_aa cdr3_nt v_call d_call j_call
CASSFMANVLTF TGTGCCAGTAGTTTTATGGCCAACGTCCTGACTTTC TRBV19 NA TRBJ2-6
CASSLRTSGDTDTQYF TGCGCCAGCAGCCTTCGGACTAGCGGGGACACAGATACGCAGTATTTT TRBV5-1 TRBD2 TRBJ2-3
CASNAGVQPQHF TGTGCCAGCAACGCAGGTGTTCAGCCCCAGCATTTT TRBV6-5 NA TRBJ1-5
CATSLRQGTDTQYF TGTGCCACCAGCCTCCGGCAGGGCACAGATACGCAGTATTTT TRBV2 NA TRBJ2-3
CASSYQLAGDYEQYF TGCGCCAGCAGCTACCAACTAGCGGGGGACTACGAGCAGTACTTC TRBV5-1 TRBD2 TRBJ2-7
CASSQVGPGNEQYF TGCGCCAGCAGCCAAGTGGGCCCCGGCAACGAGCAGTACTTC TRBV4-1 NA TRBJ2-7
CSVAGTSGSFGTDTQYF TGCAGCGTTGCCGGGACTAGCGGGAGTTTTGGCACAGATACGCAGTATTTT TRBV29-1 TRBD2 TRBJ2-3
CASSSGASGNTIYF TGTGCCAGTAGCTCCGGGGCCTCTGGAAACACCATATATTTT TRBV19 NA TRBJ1-3
CASSLDLGSRGYTF TGCGCCAGCAGCTTGGATCTTGGGTCGAGGGGCTACACCTTC TRBV5-1 NA TRBJ1-2
CASSQDISYNSPLHF TGCGCCAGCAGCCAAGACATCTCCTATAATTCACCCCTCCACTTT TRBV4-1 NA TRBJ1-6